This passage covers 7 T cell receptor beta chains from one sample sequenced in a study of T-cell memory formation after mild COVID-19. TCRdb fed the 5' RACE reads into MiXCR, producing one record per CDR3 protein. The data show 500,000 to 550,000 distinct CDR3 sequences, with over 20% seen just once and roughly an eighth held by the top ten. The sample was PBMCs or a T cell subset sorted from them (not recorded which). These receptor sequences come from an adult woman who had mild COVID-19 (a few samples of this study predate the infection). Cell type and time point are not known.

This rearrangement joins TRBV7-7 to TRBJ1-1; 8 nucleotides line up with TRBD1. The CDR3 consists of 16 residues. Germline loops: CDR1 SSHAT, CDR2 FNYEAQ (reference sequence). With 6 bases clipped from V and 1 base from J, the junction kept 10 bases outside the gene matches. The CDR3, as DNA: TGTGCCAGCAGTTACGGGACAGGCCCACAGAACACTGAAGCTTTCTTT. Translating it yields CASSYGTGPQNTEAFF.

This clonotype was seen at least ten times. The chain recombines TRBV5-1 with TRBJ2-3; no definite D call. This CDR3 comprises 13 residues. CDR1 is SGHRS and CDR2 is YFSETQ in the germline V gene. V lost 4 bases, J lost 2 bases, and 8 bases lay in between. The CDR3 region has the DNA TGCGCCAGCAGCAACGGACCCACAGATACGCAGTATTTT. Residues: CASSNGPTDTQYF.

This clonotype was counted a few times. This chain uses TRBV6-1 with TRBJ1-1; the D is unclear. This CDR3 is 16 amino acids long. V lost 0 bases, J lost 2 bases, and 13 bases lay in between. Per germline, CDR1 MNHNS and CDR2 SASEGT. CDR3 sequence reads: CASSEAPQDGNTEAFF. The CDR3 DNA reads TGTGCCAGCAGTGAAGCCCCTCAGGACGGCAACACTGAAGCTTTCTTT.

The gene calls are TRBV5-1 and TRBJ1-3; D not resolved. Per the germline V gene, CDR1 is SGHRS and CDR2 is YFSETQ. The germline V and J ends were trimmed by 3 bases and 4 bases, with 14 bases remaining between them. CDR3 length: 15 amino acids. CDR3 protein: CASSSSAGAGNTIYF. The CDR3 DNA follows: TGCGCCAGCAGCTCGTCCGCGGGCGCGGGAAACACCATATATTTT.

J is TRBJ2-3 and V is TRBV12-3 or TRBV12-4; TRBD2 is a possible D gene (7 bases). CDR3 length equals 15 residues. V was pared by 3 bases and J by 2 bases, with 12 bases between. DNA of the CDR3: TGTGCCAGCAGTTTTGCGGGGGCCCCCACAGATACGCAGTATTTT. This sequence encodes CASSFAGAPTDTQYF.

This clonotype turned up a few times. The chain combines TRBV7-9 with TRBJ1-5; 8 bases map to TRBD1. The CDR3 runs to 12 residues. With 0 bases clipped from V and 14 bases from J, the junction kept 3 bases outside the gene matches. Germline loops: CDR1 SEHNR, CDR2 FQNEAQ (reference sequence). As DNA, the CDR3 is TGTGCCAGCAGCTTAGCGGACAGGGCTAAGCATTTT. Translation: CASSLADRAKHF.

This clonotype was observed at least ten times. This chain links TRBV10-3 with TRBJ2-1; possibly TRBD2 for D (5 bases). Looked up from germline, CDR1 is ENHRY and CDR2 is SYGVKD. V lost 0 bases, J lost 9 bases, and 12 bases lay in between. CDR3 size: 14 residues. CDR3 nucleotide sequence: TGTGCCATCAGTGAGTCGAGTCCACGGGGTGAGCAGTTCTTC. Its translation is CAISESSPRGEQFF.